The 18 T cell receptor beta chains presented below share a single source sample, sequenced in a study of T-cell memory formation after mild COVID-19. A single record per CDR3 protein comes from TCRdb applying MiXCR to the 5' RACE reads. Counted here are fewer than 40,000 distinct CDR3 sequences, 11% occurring once; the ten biggest clones make up around 28%. The sample was PBMCs or a T cell subset sorted from them (not recorded which). These receptors were obtained from a man younger than 35 who had mild COVID-19 (a few samples of this study predate the infection). Cell type and time point are not known.

This clonotype has a count of ten or more. The V call is TRBV7-9, the J call TRBJ2-7; 11 nucleotides agree with TRBD1. Germline V lookup: CDR1 SEHNR, CDR2 FQNEAQ (reference sequence). This CDR3 is built from 15 residues. The trim removed 4 bases at V and 3 bases at J, leaving 5 bases unmatched. For the CDR3, the DNA is TGTGCCAGCAGCTCGGGACAGGGGGTAAACTACGAGCAGTACTTC. Its protein product is CASSSGQGVNYEQYF. Full variable domain (outside the CDR3, taken from reference TRBV7-9 and TRBJ2-7): DTGVSQNPRHKITKRGQNVTFRCDPISEHNRLYWYRQTLGQGPEFLTYFQNEAQLEKSRLLSDRFSAERPKGSFSTLEIQRTEQGDSAMYLCASSSGQGVNYEQYFGPGTRLTVT.

This clonotype appeared many times. The chain carries TRBV6-1 and TRBJ1-4; D gene ambiguous. Per germline, CDR1 MNHNS and CDR2 SASEGT. This CDR3 has 13 residues. Between the trimmed V and J ends, which lost 0 bases and 11 bases, there was a span of 10 bases. This CDR3 is CASSEAWSNKLFF. The CDR3 DNA sequence: TGTGCCAGCAGTGAAGCGTGGTCGAATAAACTGTTTTTT.

This clonotype was detected ten times or more. The gene calls are TRBV9 and TRBJ2-7; TRBD1 is a possible D gene (6 bases). V lost 3 bases and J 6 bases, leaving 13 bases between the germline ends. Per the germline V gene, CDR1 is SGDLS and CDR2 is YYNGEE. The CDR3 covers 13 residues. The CDR3 DNA reads as TGTGCCAGCAGCGCCCAACAAGGGGGCGAGCAGTACTTC. Amino acids: CASSAQQGGEQYF.

This clonotype appeared many times. V is TRBV18 and J is TRBJ2-7, with 7 bases matching TRBD1. The CDR3 loop spans 14 amino acids. CDR1 and CDR2 (germline): KGHSH, LQKENI. J gave up 2 bases and V 3 bases, and 4 bases lay outside the gene matches. The CDR3 DNA reads TGTGCCAGCTCACCGGGACAGAGGGCCTACGAGCAGTACTTC. This codes for CASSPGQRAYEQYF.

Ten or more counts support this clonotype. The chain couples TRBV11-2 to TRBJ2-2; 12 bases are shared with TRBD2. The CDR3 spans 16 residues. The germline V gene has CDR1 SGHAT and CDR2 FQNNGV. Losses at the gene ends were 4 bases for V and 3 bases for J; bases not matched to a gene: 3. The CDR3 sequence: CASSYGLAGYTGELFF. The CDR3, as DNA: TGTGCCAGCAGCTATGGACTAGCGGGGTACACCGGGGAGCTGTTTTTT.

The chain is built from TRBV7-2 and TRBJ1-5; D gene ambiguous. This CDR3 contains 13 residues. Germline CDR1 is SGHTA and CDR2 is FQGNSA. V lost 4 bases and J lost 3, with 7 bases in between. Here the CDR3 reads CASSSDYNQPQHF. CDR3 nucleotides: TGTGCCAGCAGCTCGGACTACAATCAGCCCCAGCATTTT.

This chain connects TRBV11-2 to TRBJ2-7; 9 bases map to TRBD2. CDR1 and CDR2 from the germline V gene are SGHAT and FQNNGV. CDR3 length: 15 residues. V shed 4 bases, J shed 5 bases, and the junction held 9 bases outside the gene matches. The CDR3 DNA reads TGTGCCAGCAGCTCACCTATAGCGGGAGTCCACGAGCAGTACTTC. This codes for CASSSPIAGVHEQYF.

This clonotype was counted many times. The rearrangement links TRBV30 to TRBJ2-7, with no clear D. Trimming shortened V by 1 base and J by 3 bases, and 4 bases separated the two germline ends. This CDR3 comprises 11 residues. Germline CDR1 reads GTSNPN; CDR2 reads SVGIG (reference sequence). CDR3 coding DNA: TGTGCCTGGAGTGGGGTCTACGAGCAGTACTTC. It translates to CAWSGVYEQYF.

This clonotype was counted many times. The rearrangement joins TRBV7-9 to TRBJ1-5; D unclear. Between the trimmed V and J ends, which lost 10 bases and 3 bases, there was a span of 10 bases. The CDR3 extends over 12 amino acids. Germline V gene sequence: CDR1 SEHNR, CDR2 FQNEAQ (reference sequence). This chain's CDR3 is CATSVDNQPQHF. CDR3 coding DNA: TGTGCCACCTCGGTCGACAATCAGCCCCAGCATTTT.

This clonotype was recorded at least ten times. CDR3 sequence reads: CASSLDGQSGYTF. CDR3 in DNA: TGCGCCAGCAGCTTGGACGGACAGAGTGGCTACACCTTC. The chain employs TRBV5-1 and TRBJ1-2, with D possibly TRBD1 on 6 matching bases. CDR1 and CDR2 (germline): SGHRS, YFSETQ. V lost 0 bases and J 7 bases, leaving 10 bases between the germline ends. The CDR3 totals 13 residues.

This clonotype was seen repeatedly, ten times or more. The rearrangement links TRBV12-3 or TRBV12-4 to TRBJ2-4; D is perhaps TRBD1 (5 bases). The ends were cut back, 6 bases at V and 5 bases at J, with 11 bases in the middle. There are 13 residues in the CDR3. The CDR3 loop is CASSRGAENIQYF. DNA for the CDR3: TGTGCCAGCAGCCGTGGGGCGGAAAACATTCAGTACTTC.

This clonotype was counted many times. J is TRBJ2-5 and V is TRBV4-3, with 11 bases that match TRBD1. The CDR3 spans 15 residues. The J segment lost 5 bases and the V segment lost 6 bases, leaving 8 bases of the junction unmatched. Germline values: CDR1 LGHNA, CDR2 YSLEER. CDR3 loop: CASSPGQGDLETQYF. CDR3 nucleotides: TGCGCCAGCAGTCCGGGACAGGGGGATTTGGAGACCCAGTACTTC.

This chain uses TRBV6-2 or TRBV6-3 with TRBJ2-3, with 11 bases lining up with TRBD1. The CDR3 loop spans 16 amino acids. With 2 bases clipped from V and 6 bases from J, the junction kept 7 bases outside the gene matches. Germline CDR1 is MNHEY and CDR2 is SVGEGT. Here the CDR3 DNA reads TGTGCCAGCAGTTACGGGGGACAGGGGGAGGTGGATACGCAGTATTTT. Its translation is CASSYGGQGEVDTQYF.

In this sample, this clonotype turned up many times. The CDR3 loop reads CASSPRTAGDGDTQYF. The CDR3 DNA is TGTGCCAGCTCACCCCGAACAGCGGGGGACGGAGATACGCAGTATTTT. This chain links TRBV18 with TRBJ2-3; 8 bases align to TRBD2. Germline V lookup: CDR1 KGHSH, CDR2 LQKENI. V dropped 3 bases and J dropped 5; count of bases not matched to a gene: 10. The CDR3 sequence is 16 residues long.

This clonotype has at least ten counts. The rearrangement links TRBV4-3 to TRBJ2-3; no clear D. CDR3 length: 17 residues. In germline, CDR1 is LGHNA, CDR2 YSLEER. The V and J ends lost 0 bases and 2 bases respectively, with 15 bases between them. The CDR3 DNA is TGCGCCAGCAGCCAAGATAAGGCTAGTGATCTCACAGATACGCAGTATTTT. This codes for CASSQDKASDLTDTQYF.

This clonotype was found many times. V is TRBV5-8 and J is TRBJ1-4, with a tentative D call TRBD1 (5 bases). The germline CDR1 and CDR2 sequences are SGHTS and YDEGEE. The CDR3 is made up of 16 amino acids. V was clipped by 2 bases and J by 7 bases, with 18 bases between them. Written as DNA, the CDR3 is TGTGCCAGCAGCTTTTTTTGGGGCAGCCGGGGTGAAAAACTGTTTTTT. Encoded protein: CASSFFWGSRGEKLFF.

This clonotype was seen at least ten times. The chain recombines TRBV5-1 with TRBJ1-2; D gene unclear. V lost 3 bases, J lost 10 bases, and 19 bases lay in between. There are 14 residues in the CDR3. Germline CDR1 is SGHRS and CDR2 is YFSETQ. The CDR3 loop is CASSSWPSGSNYTF. The CDR3 DNA reads as TGCGCCAGCAGCTCCTGGCCGAGTGGATCGAACTACACCTTC.

In this sample, this clonotype turned up a few times. The genes are TRBV7-2 and TRBJ1-5; D remains unclear. CDR3 length equals 13 residues. Per the germline V gene, CDR1 is SGHTA and CDR2 is FQGNSA. V gave up 0 bases and J gave up 5 bases, with 5 bases separating them. CDR3: CASSLAWDQPQHF. Written as DNA, the CDR3 is TGTGCCAGCAGCTTAGCTTGGGATCAGCCCCAGCATTTT.